This T cell receptor (beta chain) was profiled in a study of identical twins. With 0 bases clipped from V and 4 bases from J, the junction kept 2 bases outside the gene matches. Germline values: CDR1 SGHVS, CDR2 FQNEAQ. The CDR3 runs to 16 residues. In TCRdb, the 5' RACE reads were re-called with MiXCR into one record per CDR3 protein. The sample yields hundreds of thousands of distinct CDR3 sequences, 20% to 25% seen once. Regarding this clonotype: What it binds is unknown.

Study results and caveats: Those out-of-frame alpha sequences shared by twins showed an excess of low generation probability.

The same sample was also studied in work on yellow fever vaccine responses in identical twins.

The sequence was obtained from a woman aged 18 to 35 in good health. The J gene is TRBJ2-1, the V gene TRBV7-8, with 11 bases lining up with TRBD2. Sequenced material: CD4+ T cells sorted from blood. CDR3 bases: TGTGCCAGCAGCTTAGCGACTAGCGGGGCTTACAATGAGCAGTTCTTC. Its protein is CASSLATSGAYNEQFF.